Below, 30 T cell receptor beta chains from the same sample are listed, as sequenced in a study of cytomegalovirus exposure and HLA in healthy donors. The PCR employed 60 Vbeta primers together with 13 Jbeta primers. Sequencing was performed with immunoSEQ multiplex PCR; in TCRdb, only in-frame clones are kept and a portion is missing. Of about 160,000 clones listed, 80% are singletons. Sequencing was performed on PBMCs. These receptors came from a woman between 45 and 60 years old in good health and CMV-seropositive.

The gene calls are TRBV7-2 and TRBJ2-3; TRBD2 agrees at 11 bases. The CDR3 has 18 residues. Germline CDR1 is SGHTA and CDR2 is FQGNSA. After removal of 5 bases from V and 1 base from J, the junction contained 11 bases not matched to a gene. The DNA for the CDR3 is TGTGCCAGCAGCCCCGGGACTAGCGGAGGGGGGGGCACAGATACGCAGTATTTT. This gives the protein CASSPGTSGGGGTDTQYF.

This clone appeared a single time. This rearrangement joins TRBV27 to TRBJ2-7, with a weak D call TRBD1 (8 bases). V was shortened by 6 bases and J by 0 bases, with 24 bases between the two germline ends. Germline CDR1 reads MNHEY; CDR2 reads SMNVEV (reference sequence). This CDR3 comprises 18 residues. In DNA, the CDR3 is TGTGCCAGCAGCCACATATTGAACAGGGGGGGTAGCTCCTACGAGCAGTACTTC. It specifies CASSHILNRGGSSYEQYF.

The rearrangement uses TRBV11-2 and TRBJ2-5; the match to TRBD2 covers 9 bases. Germline V CDR1 and CDR2: SGHAT, FQNNGV. V lost 4 bases to trimming and J lost 2 bases; unmatched junction nucleotides: 5. This CDR3 has 15 residues. The CDR3 DNA reads TGTGCCAGCAGCTCCTTAAGCGGGGGGCAAGAGACCCAGTACTTC. The encoded protein is CASSSLSGGQETQYF. The variable domain in full, completed from reference TRBV11-2 and TRBJ2-5, reads EAGVAQSPRYKIIEKRQSVAFWCNPISGHATLYWYQQILGQGPKLLIQFQNNGVVDDSQLPKDRFSAERLKGVDSTLKIQPAKLEDSAVYLCASSSLSGGQETQYFGPGTRLLVL.

This chain joins TRBV7-3 and TRBJ2-3; TRBD2 matches at 7 bases. The CDR3 length is 15 residues. The ends lost 5 bases at V and 0 bases at J; junction bases unmatched: 5. CDR1 is SGHTA, CDR2 FQGTGA, per germline. The CDR3 here is CASSRTRTSTDTQYF. The DNA for the CDR3 is TGTGCCAGCAGCCGGACTAGGACCAGCACAGATACGCAGTATTTT.

This sequence joins TRBV18 and TRBJ2-7; D is perhaps TRBD1 (6 bases). Deletions cut 3 bases from V and 2 bases from J, with 11 bases between. The germline V gene encodes CDR1 KGHSH and CDR2 LQKENI. CDR3 size: 14 residues. The CDR3 coding sequence is TGTGCCAGCTCACCTGACAGGACCACCTACGAGCAGTACTTC. This codes for CASSPDRTTYEQYF.

This clone was counted a single time. The chain's CDR3 is CASSYREGGHTEAFF. CDR3 nucleotides: TGTGCCAGCAGTTACAGGGAGGGGGGCCACACTGAAGCTTTCTTT. This chain connects TRBV27 to TRBJ1-1, with D maybe TRBD1 (6 bases). Germline CDR1 and CDR2: MNHEY and SMNVEV (reference sequence). V was clipped by 4 bases and J by 3 bases, with 15 bases between them. The CDR3 runs 15 residues.

The chain has TRBV30 and TRBJ2-1; D not resolved. V lost 7 bases and J lost 5, with 6 bases in between. CDR1 and CDR2 from the germline V gene are GTSNPN and SVGIG (reference sequence). The CDR3 loop spans 10 amino acids. The CDR3 coding sequence is TGTGCCTTAATCGACAATGAGCAGTTCTTC. This encodes CALIDNEQFF.

Only a few counts were recorded for this clone. V usage is TRBV5-5 and J usage is TRBJ1-2, with 7 bases aligning to TRBD1. CDR3 length: 14 amino acids. The J segment lost 3 bases and the V segment lost 2 bases, leaving 4 bases of the junction unmatched. Germline V gene sequence: CDR1 SGHKS, CDR2 YYEKEE (reference sequence). In nucleotides, the CDR3 is TGTGCCAGCAGCTTCACAGGGGATGACTATGGCTACACCTTC. It translates to CASSFTGDDYGYTF. The full variable domain, rest sourced from reference TRBV5-5 and TRBJ1-2, is DAGVTQSPTHLIKTRGQQVTLRCSPISGHKSVSWYQQVLGQGPQFIFQYYEKEERGRGNFPDRFSARQFPNYSSELNVNALLLGDSALYLCASSFTGDDYGYTFGSGTRLTVV.

There are a few counts of this clone. Other DNA sequences in this specimen translate into the identical CDR3. The chain is built from TRBV18 and TRBJ2-7, with D perhaps TRBD1 (6 bases). Trimming removed 3 bases at V and 2 bases at J, with 14 bases between. The CDR3 loop spans 15 amino acids. Germline CDR1 reads KGHSH; CDR2 reads LQKENI. The CDR3 spells CASSPGQGTTYEQYF. CDR3 bases: TGTGCCAGCTCACCTGGGCAGGGGACAACCTACGAGCAGTACTTC. The variable domain in full, completed from reference TRBV18 and TRBJ2-7, reads NAGVMQNPRHLVRRRGQEARLRCSPMKGHSHVYWYRQLPEEGLKFMVYLQKENIIDESGMPKERFSAEFPKEGPSILRIQQVVRGDSAAYFCASSPGQGTTYEQYFGPGTRLTVT.

The rearrangement links TRBV6-5 to TRBJ1-1, with 8 bases lining up with TRBD1. The CDR3 spans 14 residues. Germline V CDR1 and CDR2: MNHEY, SVGAGI. The V and J ends lost 5 bases and 5 bases, in that order; junction bases with no gene match: 7. CDR3 sequence: CASSPRTGRTEAFF. DNA of the CDR3: TGTGCCAGCAGTCCCCGGACAGGGAGGACTGAAGCTTTCTTT.

The chain carries TRBV2 and TRBJ2-3, with no clear D. Trimming took 2 bases from V and 6 from J, leaving 3 bases between them. Germline V gene sequence: CDR1 SNHLY, CDR2 FYNNEI. The CDR3 length is 11 residues. CDR3 sequence: CASSELDTQYF. The CDR3 bases are TGTGCCAGCAGTGAACTGGATACGCAGTATTTT.

The V and J genes are TRBV4-1 and TRBJ2-1; unclear D gene. Germline CDR1 is MGHRA and CDR2 is YSYEKL. Between the trimmed V and J ends, which lost 4 bases and 7 bases, there was a span of 17 bases. The CDR3 is made up of 15 amino acids. The CDR3 DNA follows: TGCGCCAGCAGCCGGGTACTGGCCGGGTCTAATGAGCAGTTCTTC. It translates to CASSRVLAGSNEQFF.

The V gene is TRBV9, the J gene TRBJ2-6; D is unclear. This CDR3 contains 17 residues. CDR1 is SGDLS and CDR2 is YYNGEE in the germline V gene. V lost 0 bases to trimming and J lost 0 bases, with 10 bases between them. CDR3 coding DNA: TGTGCCAGCAGCGTAGGGTCCAGGCACTCTGGGGCCAACGTCCTGACTTTC. This encodes CASSVGSRHSGANVLTF.

The J gene is TRBJ1-1, the V gene TRBV6-5, with D unclear. V was pared by 5 bases and J by 7 bases, with 11 bases between. CDR1 is MNHEY and CDR2 is SVGAGI in the germline V gene. The length of the CDR3 is 12 residues. The CDR3 DNA sequence: TGTGCCAGCAGTCCATCGGGTCTTGAAGCTTTCTTT. Residues: CASSPSGLEAFF.

The V call is TRBV9, the J call TRBJ2-5; 9 bases line up with TRBD2. The germline V gene has CDR1 SGDLS and CDR2 YYNGEE. J was trimmed by 0 bases and V by 8 bases; bases with no gene match: 8. CDR3 size: 15 residues. CDR3 nucleotides: TGTGCCAGTTCTAGAGCGGGGGGCTACCAAGAGACCCAGTACTTC. Translated: CASSRAGGYQETQYF.

The chain couples TRBV7-2 to TRBJ2-2, with 7 bases that match TRBD1. CDR3 size: 16 residues. Germline lookup yields CDR1 SGHTA and CDR2 FQGNSA. Germline trimming cut 2 bases from V and 2 bases from J; bases unmatched to any gene: 5. The CDR3 DNA sequence: TGTGCCAGCAGCTTACACAGGGGTCTTAACACCGGGGAGCTGTTTTTT. Translating gives CASSLHRGLNTGELFF.

Comments on this clone: The same CDR3 arises from other DNA sequences in this sample as well. The chain is built from TRBV5-1 and TRBJ2-7; TRBD1 is a possible D gene (5 bases). Trimming removed 0 bases from V and 1 base from J, with 8 bases in between. Germline V CDR1 and CDR2: SGHRS, YFSETQ. This CDR3 has 14 residues. This chain's CDR3 is CASSLGQSSYEQYF. The CDR3 DNA reads TGCGCCAGCAGCTTGGGACAGTCGTCCTACGAGCAGTACTTC.

This clone was seen a few times. This sequence joins TRBV7-9 and TRBJ2-1; 9 positions match TRBD2. J was trimmed by 6 bases and V by 5 bases; bases with no gene match: 11. The germline V gene encodes CDR1 SEHNR and CDR2 FQNEAQ (reference sequence). The CDR3 runs to 16 residues. The CDR3 loop is CASSPRGGRVSNEQFF. Here the CDR3 DNA reads TGTGCCAGCAGCCCGAGGGGCGGGAGGGTGAGCAATGAGCAGTTCTTC.

This chain joins TRBV19 and TRBJ1-1, with 7 nucleotides matching TRBD1. With 3 bases clipped from V and 3 bases from J, the junction kept 4 bases outside the gene matches. This CDR3 spans 14 amino acids. Germline CDR1 and CDR2: LNHDA and SQIVND (reference sequence). The CDR3: CASSIIRGDTEAFF. The CDR3 region has the DNA TGTGCCAGTAGTATTATCAGGGGGGACACTGAAGCTTTCTTT.

J is TRBJ2-3 and V is TRBV4-1, with 8 bases identical to TRBD1. Germline V gene lookup returns CDR1 MGHRA and CDR2 YSYEKL. The CDR3 covers 18 residues. V dropped 1 base and J dropped 2; count of bases not matched to a gene: 11. In nucleotides, the CDR3 is TGCGCCAGCAGCCAAGGAGAGTGGACAGGGCTATTCACAGATACGCAGTATTTT. Residues: CASSQGEWTGLFTDTQYF.

This clone has just a few counts. This chain uses TRBV19 with TRBJ1-1, with 7 bases that match TRBD1. Germline loops: CDR1 LNHDA, CDR2 SQIVND (reference sequence). V was pared by 4 bases and J by 3 bases, with 2 bases of the junction left unmatched. CDR3 size: 13 residues. CDR3 bases: TGTGCCAGTAGTAGAGACAGGGACACTGAAGCTTTCTTT. Amino acids: CASSRDRDTEAFF.

V gene TRBV30 combines with J gene TRBJ2-5; possible D gene TRBD1, 6 bases. The J call is doubtful: the DNA matches TRBJ2-7 better. From germline, CDR1 is GTSNPN and CDR2 SVGIG (reference sequence). The CDR3 has 14 amino acids. The CDR3 sequence: CAWGRGGSSYEQYF. CDR3 coding DNA: TGTGCCTGGGGCCGAGGGGGAAGCTCCTACGAGCAGTACTTC.

J is TRBJ1-6 and V is TRBV30; a weak D match, TRBD1 (6 bases). CDR1 and CDR2 from the germline V gene are GTSNPN and SVGIG (reference sequence). The CDR3 runs to 14 residues. Trimming removed 1 base from V and 7 bases from J, with 11 bases in between. The DNA for the CDR3 is TGTGCCTGGAGTGACGGACAGTCGAATTCACCCCTCCACTTT. Protein product: CAWSDGQSNSPLHF.

The CDR3 nucleotides read TGCAGCGTTGTGGGTGGACTACTCGAGCAGTACTTC. It is translated as CSVVGGLLEQYF. The chain has TRBV29-1 and TRBJ2-7; D perhaps matches TRBD2 (6 bases). The CDR3 extends over 12 amino acids. Germline CDR1 and CDR2: SQVTM and ANQGSEA. Trimming left V 4 bases short and J 6 bases short, with 13 bases between.

The chain links TRBV5-8 to TRBJ2-5; 8 bases are shared with TRBD1. The V gene end was trimmed by 0 bases and the J gene end by 5 bases; junction bases not matched to a gene: 9. CDR3 length equals 16 residues. Germline CDR1 reads SGHTS; CDR2 reads YDEGEE. The CDR3 region is CASSLVWQGAVETQYF. The CDR3 DNA follows: TGTGCCAGCAGCTTGGTGTGGCAGGGGGCAGTGGAGACCCAGTACTTC.

This chain connects TRBV15 to TRBJ1-2; D possibly corresponds to TRBD1 (6 bases). V was pared by 0 bases and J by 0 bases, with 14 bases between. The length of the CDR3 is 17 residues. Germline lookup yields CDR1 LNHNV and CDR2 YYDKDF (reference sequence). The CDR3 sequence: CATSREGGRPANYGYTF. The CDR3 DNA reads TGTGCCACCAGCAGAGAGGGGGGGCGGCCCGCTAACTATGGCTACACCTTC.

This clone occurred a few times. This rearrangement joins TRBV11-2 to TRBJ2-3; 7 nucleotides match TRBD1. With V trimmed by 2 bases and J by 3 bases, 8 bases remained unmatched. CDR1 is SGHAT and CDR2 is FQNNGV in the germline V gene. The CDR3 spans 16 residues. The chain's CDR3 is CASSLRGPLGTDTQYF. The CDR3 DNA reads as TGTGCCAGCAGCTTAAGGGGGCCCTTGGGGACAGATACGCAGTATTTT.

This chain connects TRBV15 to TRBJ2-2, with D maybe TRBD1 (5 bases). This CDR3 spans 14 amino acids. Trimming left V 8 bases short and J 7 bases short, with 17 bases between. Germline CDR1 reads LNHNV; CDR2 reads YYDKDF (reference sequence). The CDR3 DNA follows: TGTGCCACCGCCAGGCAGGGATCCAACGGGGAGCTGTTTTTT. Translated: CATARQGSNGELFF.

The chain joins TRBV11-2 to TRBJ2-7, with 11 bases lining up with TRBD2. Germline CDR1 is SGHAT and CDR2 is FQNNGV. With 2 bases clipped from V and 4 bases from J, the junction kept 4 bases outside the gene matches. The CDR3 has 15 amino acids. The CDR3 sequence: CASSLTSGSFYEQYF. Here the CDR3 DNA reads TGTGCCAGCAGCTTAACTAGCGGGAGTTTTTACGAGCAGTACTTC.

The chain couples TRBV6-5 to TRBJ1-3; tentatively, D is TRBD1 (5 bases). The ends were cut back, 6 bases at V and 2 bases at J, with 11 bases in the middle. Germline V gene lookup returns CDR1 MNHEY and CDR2 SVGAGI. The CDR3 runs to 14 residues. The CDR3 sequence is CASRAAGAGNTIYF. CDR3 DNA sequence: TGTGCCAGCAGGGCCGCGGGGGCTGGAAACACCATATATTTT.